This T cell receptor beta chain was found in a study of T-cell reconstitution after alpha-beta-depleted transplantation in children. Unique molecular identifiers were used in preparing the TCRbeta library. TCRdb reprocessed the PCR reads with MiXCR, giving one entry per CDR3 protein. The data show about 200,000 distinct CDR3 sequences, roughly 8.3% seen once. Study results and limitations: Diversity of TCRbeta at day 60 was high in some patients, arising from surviving recipient T cells and thymic progenitors. Several hundred rapidly expanded clones from non-depleted graft cells reportedly supplied alpha-beta T cells about two months post-transplant. T-cell counts and diversity at one year post-transplant came mainly from newly produced T cells.

Germline CDR1 reads SQVTM; CDR2 reads ANQGSEA. The CDR3 runs to 12 residues. The V gene end was trimmed by 4 bases and the J gene end by 4 bases; junction bases not matched to a gene: 2. This clonotype turned up a few times. Its antigen remains unidentified. The chain recombines TRBV29-1 with TRBJ2-7; TRBD2 matches at 9 bases. The receptor was isolated from a male patient aged 2 to 10 who had a stem cell transplant for acute myeloid leukemia, so the T cells may come from the graft donor. The source material was PBMCs, mostly from graft donor cells, sampled 360 days after TCRalphabeta/CD19-depleted stem cell transplant. The CDR3 is CSVGLAAYEQYF. In DNA, the CDR3 is TGCAGCGTTGGACTAGCGGCTTACGAGCAGTACTTC.